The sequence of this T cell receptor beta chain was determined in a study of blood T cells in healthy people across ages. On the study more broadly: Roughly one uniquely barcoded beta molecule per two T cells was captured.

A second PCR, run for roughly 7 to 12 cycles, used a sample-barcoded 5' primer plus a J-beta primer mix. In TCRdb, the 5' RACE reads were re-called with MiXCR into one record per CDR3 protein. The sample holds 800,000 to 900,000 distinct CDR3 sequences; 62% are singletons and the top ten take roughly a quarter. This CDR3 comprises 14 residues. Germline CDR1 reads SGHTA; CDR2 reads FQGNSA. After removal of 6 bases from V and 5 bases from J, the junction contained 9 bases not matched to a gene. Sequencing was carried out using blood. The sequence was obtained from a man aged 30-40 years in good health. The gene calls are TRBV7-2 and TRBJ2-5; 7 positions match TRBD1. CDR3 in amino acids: CASSTERGLETQYF. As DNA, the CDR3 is TGTGCCAGCAGTACAGAGAGGGGGCTGGAGACCCAGTACTTC.